This T cell receptor (beta chain) was identified in a study of Ad26.COV2.S vaccination and SARS-CoV-2 variants. Study-wide context: Donor was one of the participants in the Ad26.COV2.S arm of the COV1001 trial. The study gave Ad26.COV2.S intramuscularly, once or twice 56 days apart.

For this clone: Its antigen is not known.

Treatment noted: about 20 received Ad26.COV2.S at low or high dose, single or two shots; about 5 received placebo; per-sample allocation not given. It was on day 63 after the first vaccine or placebo injection that samples were taken. Donation was by an adult aged 18-55 years who was in Boston. This CDR3 spans 16 amino acids. The ends were cut back, 2 bases at V and 4 bases at J, with 15 bases in the middle. CDR1 and CDR2 from the germline V gene are SGHTA and FQGNSA. Findings and limits, study-wide: Vaccinees and placebo recipients showed similar non-spike TCR breadth.

Clones were sequenced by immunoSEQ multiplex PCR, and TCRdb holds only the in-frame ones, with some missing. The sample yields hundreds of thousands of clones, more than 75% seen once. The specimen comprised peripheral blood, sampled in a trial of Ad26.COV2.S vaccine versus placebo. The sequence came from a person aged 18-60 years who received the Ad26.COV2.S COVID-19 vaccine or a placebo. The chain uses TRBV7-2 and TRBJ1-5; D unclear. CDR3 DNA sequence: TGTGCCAGCAGCTTAAATGGCAGGACTGGAAATCAGCCCCAGCATTTT. Its protein product is CASSLNGRTGNQPQHF.